The 26 T cell receptor beta chains in this list originate from one sample, sequenced in a study of CD8+CD57+ T cells in acquired aplastic anemia. Before being chosen for sequencing, patients had shown CD8+CD57+ cell expansion by flow cytometry. The use of genomic DNA as template underpinned the TCR beta VDJ and CDR3 profiling. TCRdb redid the calling of the reads with MiXCR, one entry per CDR3 protein. The sample holds 110,000 or so distinct CDR3 sequences, 50% to 70% seen once. Material for sequencing was sorted CD4+, CD8+, or CD8+CD57+ T cells (not recorded which) from PBMCs. The receptors were sampled from a human donor with aplastic anemia.

There are a few counts of this clonotype. This rearrangement joins TRBV27 to TRBJ1-2, with D uncertain. Trimming took 5 bases from V and 8 from J, leaving 15 bases between them. Germline CDR1 and CDR2: MNHEY and SMNVEV (reference sequence). This CDR3 comprises 13 residues. CDR3 loop: CASSPRGDRGYTF. CDR3 coding DNA: TGTGCCAGCAGTCCTCGCGGAGATCGCGGCTACACCTTC.

The J gene is TRBJ2-5, the V gene TRBV20-1; D possibly uses TRBD1 or TRBD2 (5 bases each). The germline CDR1 and CDR2 sequences are DFQATT and SNEGSKA (reference sequence). The CDR3 is 15 amino acids. Trimming stripped 3 bases from V and 2 bases from J, with 16 bases between. For the CDR3, the DNA is TGCAGTGCTAGCGGGACGGAAGAAATTCAAGAGACCCAGTACTTC. Translation: CSASGTEEIQETQYF.

The chain uses TRBV11-2 and TRBJ2-1; 11 nucleotides match TRBD2. The CDR3 consists of 15 residues. With 5 bases clipped from V and 4 bases from J, the junction kept 4 bases outside the gene matches. Germline values: CDR1 SGHAT, CDR2 FQNNGV. DNA of the CDR3: TGTGCCAGCAGCCGTGGACTAGCGGGTTACAATGAGCAGTTCTTC. Its translation is CASSRGLAGYNEQFF.

The sample holds a few counts of this clonotype. The chain joins TRBV7-9 to TRBJ1-1; D is uncertain. Germline V CDR1 and CDR2: SEHNR, FQNEAQ (reference sequence). The length of the CDR3 is 13 residues. Deletions cut 2 bases from V and 1 base from J, with 5 bases between. The CDR3 DNA reads TGTGCCAGCAGCTTACAGGAGAACACTGAAGCTTTCTTT. Translated: CASSLQENTEAFF.

This clonotype has ten or more counts. This sequence joins TRBV7-9 and TRBJ2-5; D gene unclear. This CDR3 is 13 amino acids long. V lost 9 bases to trimming and J lost 3 bases, with 14 bases between them. The germline CDR1 and CDR2 sequences are SEHNR and FQNEAQ (reference sequence). CDR3 bases: TGTGCCAGGCAGTCCGGGTGGGAAGAGACCCAGTACTTC. Its protein is CARQSGWEETQYF. Full variable domain (rest looked up from reference TRBV7-9 and TRBJ2-5): DTGVSQNPRHKITKRGQNVTFRCDPISEHNRLYWYRQTLGQGPEFLTYFQNEAQLEKSRLLSDRFSAERPKGSFSTLEIQRTEQGDSAMYLCARQSGWEETQYFGPGTRLLVL.

This clonotype has at least ten counts. V usage is TRBV2 and J usage is TRBJ1-6; the match to TRBD1 covers 8 bases. Trimming at V came to 2 bases and at J to 8 bases, leaving 8 bases not matched to a gene. Per germline, CDR1 SNHLY and CDR2 FYNNEI. The CDR3 has 16 amino acids. The CDR3 here is CASSEWDRRQDSPLHF. The DNA for the CDR3 is TGTGCCAGCAGTGAATGGGACAGGCGGCAGGATTCACCCCTCCACTTT. The whole variable domain, remainder taken from reference TRBV2 and TRBJ1-6, is EPEVTQTPSHQVTQMGQEVILRCVPISNHLYFYWYRQILGQKVEFLVSFYNNEISEKSEIFDDQFSVERPDGSNFTLKIRSTKLEDSAMYFCASSEWDRRQDSPLHFGNGTRLTVT.

This clonotype turned up a few times. The gene calls are TRBV11-1 and TRBJ1-6, with D perhaps TRBD1 (5 bases). Germline V gene lookup returns CDR1 SGHAT and CDR2 FQDESV (reference sequence). The CDR3 has 16 amino acids. The ends were cut back, 5 bases at V and 7 bases at J, with 18 bases in the middle. CDR3 DNA sequence: TGTGCCAGCAGCCCTAGACAGACAGACCGCAATTCACCCCTCCACTTT. The encoded protein is CASSPRQTDRNSPLHF.

Turning to this clonotype: The germline gene is not matched at one end of the junction; a read error may be the cause. The rearrangement uses TRBV6-5 and TRBJ2-1; 11 nucleotides match TRBD2. Germline V CDR1 and CDR2: MNHEY, SVGAGI. There are 15 residues in the CDR3. CDR3 in amino acids: CAGSPASGGPNEQFF. The CDR3 coding sequence is TGTGCCGGCAGTCCCGCTAGCGGGGGGCCCAATGAGCAGTTCTTC.

As for this clonotype: A much more abundant neighbour one base away suggests this may be a read error. The CDR3 does not close with the conserved phenylalanine or tryptophan, likely indicating a read error. The chain links TRBV18 to TRBJ2-7, with no clear D. CDR3 size: 13 residues. Between the trimmed V and J ends, which lost 2 bases and 1 base, there was a span of 6 bases. CDR1 is KGHSH, CDR2 LQKENI, per germline. In DNA form, the CDR3 reads TGTGCCAGCTCACCAACGGAGTCCTACGAGCAGTACCTC. It codes for CASSPTESYEQYL.

The gene calls are TRBV7-9 and TRBJ1-1; the D is unclear. V was cut by 5 bases and J by 0 bases, with 10 bases left in between. The length of the CDR3 is 14 residues. The germline V gene encodes CDR1 SEHNR and CDR2 FQNEAQ (reference sequence). The CDR3 nucleotides are TGTGCCAGCAGCCCTGATGAATTGAACACTGAAGCTTTCTTT. Amino acid sequence: CASSPDELNTEAFF.

This clonotype was detected ten times or more. V gene TRBV7-6 combines with J gene TRBJ2-7; unclear D gene. V was clipped by 3 bases and J by 7 bases, with 10 bases between them. CDR1 and CDR2 (germline): SGHVS, FNYEAQ. The CDR3 covers 12 residues. CDR3 region: CASSFGVGEQYF. Here the CDR3 DNA reads TGTGCCAGCAGCTTTGGGGTGGGAGAGCAGTACTTC.

The chain recombines TRBV2 with TRBJ2-7, with D possibly TRBD1 on 6 matching bases. Germline CDR1 and CDR2: SNHLY and FYNNEI. The CDR3 has 12 amino acids. With 11 bases removed from V and 1 base from J, the gap between germline ends came to 12 bases. CDR3: CAGRQESYEQYF. DNA for the CDR3: TGTGCCGGAAGACAGGAGTCCTACGAGCAGTACTTC.

This clonotype was found many times. The chain combines TRBV29-1 with TRBJ1-2; 9 bases fit TRBD1. Unmatched junction bases numbered 7, after V lost 6 bases and J lost 5 bases. The CDR3 is 13 residues long. Germline V gene lookup returns CDR1 SQVTM and CDR2 ANQGSEA. The CDR3 sequence: CSVPGQGLYGYTF. CDR3 bases: TGCAGCGTCCCGGGACAGGGTTTATATGGCTACACCTTC.

The chain couples TRBV24-1 to TRBJ2-5, with 10 nucleotides matching TRBD1. The CDR3 spans 15 residues. Germline values: CDR1 KGHDR, CDR2 SFDVKD. V gave up 3 bases and J gave up 5 bases; unmatched junction bases: 5. CDR3 sequence: CATSDRQGAGETQYF. The DNA of the CDR3 is TGTGCCACCAGTGATCGACAGGGGGCCGGGGAGACCCAGTACTTC.

The chain employs TRBV4-1 and TRBJ2-7; TRBD2 matches at 9 bases. V lost 4 bases, J lost 0 bases, and 16 bases stayed unmatched. The CDR3 spans 19 residues. Germline V gene sequence: CDR1 MGHRA, CDR2 YSYEKL. This CDR3 reads CASSLIGTASGALSYEQYF. The CDR3 DNA reads as TGCGCCAGCAGCCTTATAGGTACAGCTAGCGGGGCGCTCTCCTACGAGCAGTACTTC.

The rearrangement links TRBV10-3 to TRBJ1-4; 8 bases align to TRBD1. After removal of 5 bases from V and 7 bases from J, the junction contained 9 bases not matched to a gene. The length of the CDR3 is 15 residues. Per the germline V gene, CDR1 is ENHRY and CDR2 is SYGVKD. Here the CDR3 reads CAISQGTGDREKLFF. In DNA, the CDR3 is TGTGCCATCAGTCAAGGGACAGGAGATCGTGAAAAACTGTTTTTT.

This clonotype was detected many times. The rearrangement joins TRBV7-2 to TRBJ2-7, with D perhaps given as TRBD1 or TRBD2 (5 bases each). Germline CDR1 and CDR2: SGHTA and FQGNSA. The CDR3 length is 14 residues. The V gene lost 5 bases and the J gene lost 0 bases, with 11 bases spanning the gap. CDR3 nucleotides: TGTGCCAGCAGCCTGGGACGGGGCTCCTACGAGCAGTACTTC. Encoded protein: CASSLGRGSYEQYF.

The gene calls are TRBV7-9 and TRBJ2-7, with D maybe TRBD2 (7 bases). From germline, CDR1 is SEHNR and CDR2 FQNEAQ (reference sequence). CDR3 size: 14 residues. The germline V and J ends were trimmed by 2 bases and 2 bases, with 10 bases remaining between them. This chain's CDR3 is CASSLQGTTYEQYF. CDR3 DNA sequence: TGTGCCAGCAGCTTACAGGGGACTACCTACGAGCAGTACTTC.

This clonotype has at least ten counts. The V call is TRBV28, the J call TRBJ2-5, with 8 positions matching TRBD2. Germline CDR1 MDHEN, CDR2 SYDVKM. V trimming: 5 bases; J trimming: 3 bases; junction bases outside the gene matches: 5. This CDR3 comprises 14 residues. This chain's CDR3 is CASSPSAGEETQYF. The CDR3 coding sequence is TGTGCCAGCAGTCCCTCAGCGGGAGAAGAGACCCAGTACTTC.

This clonotype was seen repeatedly, ten times or more. This sequence joins TRBV24-1 and TRBJ2-2; TRBD2 matches at 7 bases. Germline CDR1 reads KGHDR; CDR2 reads SFDVKD. CDR3 size: 15 residues. The junction had 6 bases not matched to a gene; V was cut back by 4 bases and J by 5 bases. CDR3 nucleotides: TGTGCCACCAGTGAACGCGGGGGATGGACCGGGGAGCTGTTTTTT. Its translation: CATSERGGWTGELFF.

The chain couples TRBV7-6 to TRBJ2-2; no clear D. V lost 2 bases to trimming and J lost 0 bases, with 7 bases between them. Germline V gives CDR1 SGHVS, CDR2 FNYEAQ. There are 15 residues in the CDR3. Here the CDR3 DNA reads TGTGCCAGCAGCTTAAGGCTAGCGAACACCGGGGAGCTGTTTTTT. This gives the protein CASSLRLANTGELFF.

The rearrangement joins TRBV19 to TRBJ2-7; D is unresolved. Trimming removed 5 bases from V and 1 base from J, with 12 bases in between. Germline V gene lookup returns CDR1 LNHDA and CDR2 SQIVND (reference sequence). This CDR3 spans 14 amino acids. The CDR3 DNA reads TGTGCCAGTAGTTTCGGGTCTAGGTCCTACGAGCAGTACTTC. This sequence encodes CASSFGSRSYEQYF. The full variable domain, its missing parts supplied by reference TRBV19 and TRBJ2-7, is DGGITQSPKYLFRKEGQNVTLSCEQNLNHDAMYWYRQDPGQGLRLIYYSQIVNDFQKGDIAEGYSVSREKKESFPLTVTSAQKNPTAFYLCASSFGSRSYEQYFGPGTRLTVT.

This clonotype was seen ten or more times. This chain connects TRBV4-2 to TRBJ2-7, with 12 bases identical to TRBD2. Trimming took 4 bases from V and 5 from J; bases not matched to a gene: 15. Germline V gives CDR1 LGHNA, CDR2 YNFKEQ. The CDR3 totals 18 residues. The CDR3 nucleotides are TGTGCCAGCAGCCCTCGCCTCCACCTAGCGGGAGGGCCGAACGAGCAGTACTTC. Its translation is CASSPRLHLAGGPNEQYF.

The CDR3 nucleotides are TGTGCCAGCAGTAGGGACAACACAGATACGCAGTATTTT. Amino acids: CASSRDNTDTQYF. The rearrangement joins TRBV25-1 to TRBJ2-3; possible D gene TRBD1, 6 bases. This CDR3 is built from 13 residues. In germline, CDR1 is MGHDK, CDR2 SYGVNS. Trimming took 5 bases from V and 2 from J, leaving 8 bases between them. Variable domain in full (rest from reference TRBV25-1 and TRBJ2-3): EADIYQTPRYLVIGTGKKITLECSQTMGHDKMYWYQQDPGMELHLIHYSYGVNSTEKGDLSSESTVSRIRTEHFPLTLESARPSHTSQYLCASSRDNTDTQYFGPGTRLTVL.

This clonotype was observed a handful of times. V is TRBV7-3 and J is TRBJ2-2; D gene unclear. Germline V gene lookup returns CDR1 SGHTA and CDR2 FQGTGA. Trimming took off 1 base at V and 4 bases at J, with 4 bases between the two ends. The CDR3 is 13 amino acids. CDR3: CASSLRGTGELFF. The CDR3 DNA follows: TGTGCCAGCAGCTTAAGGGGCACCGGGGAGCTGTTTTTT.

This clonotype has only a few counts. This chain uses TRBV2 with TRBJ2-5; D remains unclear. CDR3 length equals 13 residues. Germline-derived CDR1 and CDR2 are SNHLY and FYNNEI. Trimming took off 7 bases at V and 4 bases at J, with 13 bases between the two ends. The CDR3 sequence: CASIKSSGETQYF. CDR3 in DNA: TGTGCCAGCATCAAATCATCGGGAGAGACCCAGTACTTC.